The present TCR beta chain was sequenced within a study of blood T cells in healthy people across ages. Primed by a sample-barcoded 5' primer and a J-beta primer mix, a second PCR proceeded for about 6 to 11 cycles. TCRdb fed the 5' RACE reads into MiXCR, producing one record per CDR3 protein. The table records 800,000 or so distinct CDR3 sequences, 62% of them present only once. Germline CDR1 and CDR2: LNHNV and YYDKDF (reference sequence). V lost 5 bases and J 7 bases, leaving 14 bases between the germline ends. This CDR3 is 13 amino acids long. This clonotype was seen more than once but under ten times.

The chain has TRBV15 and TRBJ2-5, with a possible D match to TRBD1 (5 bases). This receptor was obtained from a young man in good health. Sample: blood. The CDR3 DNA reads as TGTGCCACCAGCGGCAGGGAATGGGGGACCCAGTACTTC. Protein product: CATSGREWGTQYF.